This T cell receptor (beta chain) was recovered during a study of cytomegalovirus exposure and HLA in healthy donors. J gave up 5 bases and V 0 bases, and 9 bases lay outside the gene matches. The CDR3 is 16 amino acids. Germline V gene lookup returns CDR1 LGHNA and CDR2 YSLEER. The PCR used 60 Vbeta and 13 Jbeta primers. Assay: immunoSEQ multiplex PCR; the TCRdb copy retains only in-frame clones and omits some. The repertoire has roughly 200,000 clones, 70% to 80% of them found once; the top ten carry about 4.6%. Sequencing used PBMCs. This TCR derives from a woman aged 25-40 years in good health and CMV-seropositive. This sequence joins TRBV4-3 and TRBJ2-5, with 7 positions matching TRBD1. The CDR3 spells CASSQDWQGVRETQYF. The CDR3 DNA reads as TGCGCCAGCAGCCAAGATTGGCAGGGGGTCAGGGAGACCCAGTACTTC.